This T cell receptor beta chain was obtained from a study of blood T cell repertoires in COVID-19. Sequencing was performed with immunoSEQ multiplex PCR; in TCRdb, only in-frame clones are kept and a portion is missing. The table shows 20,000 to 30,000 clones, with roughly 94% occurring only once. CDR3 length equals 14 residues. CDR1 and CDR2 (germline): KGHDR, SFDVKD. The V and J ends lost 4 bases and 1 base, in that order; junction bases with no gene match: 2. Sequenced material: peripheral blood. The genes are TRBV24-1 and TRBJ2-5, with 7 positions matching TRBD2. This clonotype was obtained from a man aged 70 or older with active COVID-19. In DNA, the CDR3 is TGTGCCACCAGTGAGTCGGGGGGCCAAGAGACCCAGTACTTC. Its protein product is CATSESGGQETQYF.